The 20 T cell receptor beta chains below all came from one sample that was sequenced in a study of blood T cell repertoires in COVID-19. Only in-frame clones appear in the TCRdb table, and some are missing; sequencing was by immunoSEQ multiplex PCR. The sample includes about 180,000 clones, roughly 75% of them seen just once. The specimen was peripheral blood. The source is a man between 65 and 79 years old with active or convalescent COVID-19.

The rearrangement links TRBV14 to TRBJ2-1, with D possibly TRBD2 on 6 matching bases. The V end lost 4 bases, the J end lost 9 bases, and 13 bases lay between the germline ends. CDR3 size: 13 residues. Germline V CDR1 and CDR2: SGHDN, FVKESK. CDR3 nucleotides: TGTGCCAGCAGCCCCCGGACTATTAGTGAGCAGTTCTTC. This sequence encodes CASSPRTISEQFF.

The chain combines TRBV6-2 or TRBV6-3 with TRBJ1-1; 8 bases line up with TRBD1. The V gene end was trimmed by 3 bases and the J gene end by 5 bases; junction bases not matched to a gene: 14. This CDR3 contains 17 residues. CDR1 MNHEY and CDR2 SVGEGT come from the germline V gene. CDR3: CASSYGQGASFQTEAFF. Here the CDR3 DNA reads TGTGCCAGCAGTTATGGGCAGGGGGCTTCCTTCCAGACTGAAGCTTTCTTT.

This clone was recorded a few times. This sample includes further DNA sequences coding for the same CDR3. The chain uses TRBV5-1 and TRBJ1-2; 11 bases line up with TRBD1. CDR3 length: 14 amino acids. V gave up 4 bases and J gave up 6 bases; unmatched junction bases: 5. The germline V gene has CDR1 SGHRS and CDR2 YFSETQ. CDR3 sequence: CASSLEGQGDGYTF. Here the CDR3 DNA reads TGCGCCAGCAGCCTCGAGGGACAGGGGGATGGCTACACCTTC. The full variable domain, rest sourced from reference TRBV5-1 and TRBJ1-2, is KAGVTQTPRYLIKTRGQQVTLSCSPISGHRSVSWYQQTPGQGLQFLFEYFSETQRNKGNFPGRFSGRQFSNSRSEMNVSTLELGDSALYLCASSLEGQGDGYTFGSGTRLTVV.

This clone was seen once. The CDR3 nucleotides are TGCAGTGCTAGTACAGATCCCTACAATGAGCAGTTCTTC. Protein product: CSASTDPYNEQFF. The genes are TRBV20-1 and TRBJ2-1; D ambiguous. The CDR3 is 13 amino acids. The germline V gene has CDR1 DFQATT and CDR2 SNEGSKA (reference sequence). V shed 3 bases and J shed 2 bases, with 8 bases lying between them.

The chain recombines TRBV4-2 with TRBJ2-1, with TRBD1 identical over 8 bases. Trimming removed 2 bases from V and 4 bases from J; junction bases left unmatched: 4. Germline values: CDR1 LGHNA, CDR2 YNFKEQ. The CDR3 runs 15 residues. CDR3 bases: TGTGCCAGCAGCCAACAGGGGGCGTCATACAATGAGCAGTTCTTC. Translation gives CASSQQGASYNEQFF.

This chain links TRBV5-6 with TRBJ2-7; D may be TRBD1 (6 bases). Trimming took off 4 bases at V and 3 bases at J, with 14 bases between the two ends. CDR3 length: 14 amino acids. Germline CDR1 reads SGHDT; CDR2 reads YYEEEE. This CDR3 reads CASSRYREFYEQYF. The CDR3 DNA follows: TGTGCCAGCAGCCGATACAGGGAGTTCTACGAGCAGTACTTC.

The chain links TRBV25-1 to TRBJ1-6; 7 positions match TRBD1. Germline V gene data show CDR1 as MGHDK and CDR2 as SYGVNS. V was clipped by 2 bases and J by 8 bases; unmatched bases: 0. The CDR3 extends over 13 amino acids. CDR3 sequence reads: CASSEQGDSPLHF. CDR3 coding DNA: TGTGCCAGCAGTGAACAGGGGGATTCACCCCTCCACTTT.

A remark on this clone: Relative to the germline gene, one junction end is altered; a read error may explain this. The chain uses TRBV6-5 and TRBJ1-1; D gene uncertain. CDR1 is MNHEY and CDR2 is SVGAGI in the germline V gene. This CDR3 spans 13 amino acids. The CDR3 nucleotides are TGTGCCAGCAGTCGAGGGAGGAACGCTGAAGCTTTCTTT. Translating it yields CASSRGRNAEAFF.

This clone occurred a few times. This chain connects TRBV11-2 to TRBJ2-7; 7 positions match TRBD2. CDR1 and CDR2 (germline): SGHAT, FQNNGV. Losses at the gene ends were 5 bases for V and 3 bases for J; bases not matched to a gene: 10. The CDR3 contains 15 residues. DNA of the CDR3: TGTGCCAGCAGCGGGGGGAGGGCCAAGGGCTACGAGCAGTACTTC. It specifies CASSGGRAKGYEQYF.

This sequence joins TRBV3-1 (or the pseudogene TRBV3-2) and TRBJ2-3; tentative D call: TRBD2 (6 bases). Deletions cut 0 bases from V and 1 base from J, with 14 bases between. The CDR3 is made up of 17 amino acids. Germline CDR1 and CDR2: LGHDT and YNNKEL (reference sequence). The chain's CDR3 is CASSQERGRRGTDTQYF. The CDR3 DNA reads TGTGCCAGCAGCCAAGAAAGAGGAAGGAGGGGCACAGATACGCAGTATTTT.

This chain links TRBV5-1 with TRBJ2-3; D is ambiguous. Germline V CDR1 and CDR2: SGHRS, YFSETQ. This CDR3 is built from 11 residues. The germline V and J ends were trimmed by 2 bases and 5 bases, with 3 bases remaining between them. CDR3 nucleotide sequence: TGCGCCAGCAGCTTTCAAGATACGCAGTATTTT. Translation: CASSFQDTQYF. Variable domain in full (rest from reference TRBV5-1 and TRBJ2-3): KAGVTQTPRYLIKTRGQQVTLSCSPISGHRSVSWYQQTPGQGLQFLFEYFSETQRNKGNFPGRFSGRQFSNSRSEMNVSTLELGDSALYLCASSFQDTQYFGPGTRLTVL.

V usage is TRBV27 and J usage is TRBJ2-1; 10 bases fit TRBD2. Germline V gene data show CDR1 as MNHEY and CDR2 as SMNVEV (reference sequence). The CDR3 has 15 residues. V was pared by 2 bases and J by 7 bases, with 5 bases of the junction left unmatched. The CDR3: CASSLGSGRKNEQFF. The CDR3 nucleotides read TGTGCCAGCAGTTTAGGTAGCGGGAGGAAGAATGAGCAGTTCTTC.

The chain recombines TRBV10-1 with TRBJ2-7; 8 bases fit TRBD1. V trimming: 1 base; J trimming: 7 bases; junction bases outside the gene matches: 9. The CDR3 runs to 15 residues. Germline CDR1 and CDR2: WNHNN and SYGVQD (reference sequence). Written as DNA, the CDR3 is TGCGCCAGCAGTGAGTTTGCGACAGGGGATTTTGAGCAGTACTTC. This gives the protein CASSEFATGDFEQYF.

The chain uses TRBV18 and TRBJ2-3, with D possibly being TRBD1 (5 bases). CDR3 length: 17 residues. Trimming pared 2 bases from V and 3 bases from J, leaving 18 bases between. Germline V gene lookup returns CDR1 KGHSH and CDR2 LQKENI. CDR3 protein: CASSPGISRVGTDTQYF. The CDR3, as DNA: TGTGCCAGCTCACCAGGAATTAGCAGGGTTGGAACAGATACGCAGTATTTT.

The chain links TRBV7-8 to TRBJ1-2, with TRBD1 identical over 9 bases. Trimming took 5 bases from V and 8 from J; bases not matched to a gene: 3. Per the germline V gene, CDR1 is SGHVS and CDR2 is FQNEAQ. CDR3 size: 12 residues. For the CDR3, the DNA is TGTGCCAGCAGCAGGGACAGGGACGGCTACACCTTC. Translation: CASSRDRDGYTF.

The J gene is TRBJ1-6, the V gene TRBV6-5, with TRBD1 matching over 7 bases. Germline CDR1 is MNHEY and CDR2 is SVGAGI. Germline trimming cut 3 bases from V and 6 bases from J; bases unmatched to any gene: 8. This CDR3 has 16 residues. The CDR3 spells CASSYTTDRSNSPLHF. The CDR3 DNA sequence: TGTGCCAGCAGTTATACGACGGACAGGAGTAATTCACCCCTCCACTTT.

CDR3 sequence reads: CASSPGLALNEQFF. CDR3 coding DNA: TGTGCCAGCAGCCCGGGACTAGCCTTAAATGAGCAGTTCTTC. This chain joins TRBV7-2 and TRBJ2-1; 9 bases align to TRBD2. This CDR3 spans 14 amino acids. Trimming cost V 5 bases and J 7 bases; bases outside gene matches: 6. Germline CDR1 reads SGHTA; CDR2 reads FQGNSA. Full variable domain (missing parts from reference TRBV7-2 and TRBJ2-1): GAGVSQSPSNKVTEKGKDVELRCDPISGHTALYWYRQSLGQGLEFLIYFQGNSAPDKSGLPSDRFSAERTGGSVSTLTIQRTQQEDSAVYLCASSPGLALNEQFFGPGTRLTVL.

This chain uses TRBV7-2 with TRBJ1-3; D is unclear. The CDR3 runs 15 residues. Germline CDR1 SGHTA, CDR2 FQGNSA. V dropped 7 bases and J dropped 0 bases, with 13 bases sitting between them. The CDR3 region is CASTLYGSSGNTIYF. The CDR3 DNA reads TGTGCCAGCACCCTCTACGGGAGCTCTGGAAACACCATATATTTT. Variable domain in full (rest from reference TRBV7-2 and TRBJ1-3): GAGVSQSPSNKVTEKGKDVELRCDPISGHTALYWYRQSLGQGLEFLIYFQGNSAPDKSGLPSDRFSAERTGGSVSTLTIQRTQQEDSAVYLCASTLYGSSGNTIYFGEGSWLTVV.

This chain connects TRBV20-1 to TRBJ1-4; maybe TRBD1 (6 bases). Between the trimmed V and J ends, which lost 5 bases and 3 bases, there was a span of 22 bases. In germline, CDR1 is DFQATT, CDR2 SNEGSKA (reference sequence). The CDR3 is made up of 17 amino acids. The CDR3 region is CSAGGIFTGRANEKLFF. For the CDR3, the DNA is TGCAGTGCTGGTGGTATATTTACAGGGCGAGCTAATGAAAAACTGTTTTTT.

For the CDR3, the DNA is TGTGCCAGCAGCCTACAGGGTCGAGGCTACACCTTC. Translated: CASSLQGRGYTF. This chain connects TRBV11-2 to TRBJ1-2; the D gene is possibly TRBD1 (6 bases). Per the germline V gene, CDR1 is SGHAT and CDR2 is FQNNGV. The CDR3 covers 12 residues. Trimming left V 5 bases short and J 8 bases short, with 12 bases between. Based on the CDR3 plus reference TRBV11-2 and TRBJ1-2, the full variable domain is EAGVAQSPRYKIIEKRQSVAFWCNPISGHATLYWYQQILGQGPKLLIQFQNNGVVDDSQLPKDRFSAERLKGVDSTLKIQPAKLEDSAVYLCASSLQGRGYTFGSGTRLTVV.